Below, one T cell receptor beta chain is given with its context. Its antigen is not yet known. The sample holds no much larger clone one base away, and base qualities are not on file. This sample stems from a study of blood T cells in healthy people across ages (dated by TCRdb to about 2015). The study in broad terms: In model experiments, template switching captured roughly one uniquely barcoded TCR beta cDNA molecule for every two T cells. Using deep sequencing normalized with unique cDNA molecular identifiers, the study measured how TCR beta repertoire diversity changes with age. To avoid experimental bias, donors of different ages were randomly spread across the sequencing lanes. Donors were grouped into four age groups: young (average 16 years), middle-aged (around 39), aged (about 59) and long-lived (82). For two donors (one aged 18 to 29 and one aged 80 or older), the study analyzed two additional independent replicas of 1 million unique cDNA reads from the same blood draw.

Systemically healthy Caucasian individuals from Russia, 39 in total and aged about 6 to 100 years, were included as donors. Each donor gave 8 to 10 milliliters of peripheral blood, collected into EDTA-treated Vacutainer tubes. PBMCs were isolated by Ficoll-Paque density-gradient centrifugation, with at least 6.5 million obtained per sample. Total RNA was extracted from PBMCs with Trizol reagent, with at least 6 micrograms obtained per sample. For every donor, flow cytometry on a PBMC aliquot measured the percentage of naive CD45RAhigh/CD27high T cells. Receptors were amplified or captured by 5' RACE. TCRdb lists the instrument as Illumina HiSeq 2500. A second PCR of about 7 to 12 cycles was run with a J-beta primer mix and a sample-barcoded 5' primer. Each TCR beta cDNA molecule received a unique molecular identifier from a template-switch 5' adaptor carrying 12 random nucleotides. Each sample yielded at least 2.5 million CDR3-containing paired-end reads. The Mint cDNA synthesis kit, primed by a TRBC-specific oligonucleotide, was used to synthesize first-strand cDNA from all RNA. Following uracil-DNA glycosylase treatment, all cDNA underwent a first 18-cycle PCR with the universal primers M1SS and BC2_uni_R. As for the authors' bioinformatics: For normalization, 1 million high-quality reads, each with a distinct molecular identifier, were randomly selected from each sample. Instead of being binned into consensus sequences, reads with shared molecular identifiers were discarded. MiTCR, set to a Q25 quality threshold and the strictest error-elimination algorithm, was used for CDR3 identification, clonotype clustering and error correction. Lower-bound total TCR beta diversity was estimated with a nonparametric unseen species model using Euler transformation. TCRdb redid the processing of the public reads, applying fastp at Q25 and MiXCR, and retained in-frame beta chains. Entries that share a CDR3 protein sequence are merged under the most common genes and DNA. These V and J calls originate from TCRdb's pipeline instead of the authors' own analysis. Counted in this sample were around 940,000 distinct CDR3 sequences; roughly 51% of them appeared once. About a fifth of the sample comes from the top ten.

What the research found in general, with its limitations: Compared with the aged group, the long-lived group had more naive CD4+ T cells, fewer expanded clones and increased TCR diversity, suggesting age selection. Because donor CMV infection status was unknown, age-related changes in expanded clonotypes were potentially confounded. There was a strong correlation between observed TCR beta diversity and the percentage of naive T cells measured by flow cytometry. Because profiling used bulk unsorted PBMCs, naive and antigen-experienced compartments could not be compared conclusively. Observed TCR beta diversity per million T cells fell roughly linearly with age, and a significant reduction was already apparent by age roughly 40. Total diversity estimates from one million sequenced T cells were considered lower bounds and underestimates.

This TCR derives from a woman aged 55-75 years in good health. Specimen: blood.

The CDR3 region has the sequence CASIPGLRQGALNEQYF. The nucleotide sequence reads TGTGCCAGCATCCCGGGGTTACGACAGGGGGCCCTTAACGAGCAGTACTTC. The V and J segments used are TRBV5-5 and TRBJ2-7, with 10 central nucleotides matching TRBD1. From the cysteine through the phenylalanine, the CDR3 covers 17 amino acids. The DNA shown is the 51-base CDR3, in frame from base 1. Trimmed from V: 6 bases; trimmed from J: 5 bases; junction bases lacking a gene match: 17. CDR1 and CDR2, per the germline V gene (reference sequence), are SGHKS and YYEKEE.